This TCR beta chain was sequenced during a study of T cells in localized non-small cell lung cancer. The CDR3 length is 15 residues. CDR1 and CDR2 from the germline V gene are MGHRA and YSYEKL. Trimming pared 1 base from V and 4 bases from J, leaving 14 bases between. Libraries were prepared by immunoSEQ multiplex PCR; TCRdb keeps only in-frame clonotypes and omits some of them. The data hold 2,000 to 3,000 clones, with approximately 26% observed a single time. The receptor was isolated from a female donor over 55 with stage I lung adenocarcinoma. The sample was lung tumor tissue, taken before any cancer treatment. J is TRBJ2-7 and V is TRBV4-1, with a weak D call TRBD2 (5 bases). The DNA of the CDR3 is TGCGCCAGCAGCCAAGTTTGGGCTAGGGAGTACGAGCAGTACTTC. This gives the protein CASSQVWAREYEQYF.